A single sample gave rise to the 19 T cell receptor beta chains below, sequenced in a study of CD8 T cells in Susac syndrome. A quantity of roughly 0.5 to 1 ug RNA underwent reverse transcription using random hexamers. Using its own MiXCR run on the immunoSEQ multiplex PCR reads, TCRdb lists one record per CDR3 protein. The sample has 400,000 to 550,000 distinct CDR3 sequences; around 85% are singletons. What was sequenced was CD8+ T cells from PBMCs. Every receptor here comes from a human donor with multiple sclerosis.

The chain joins TRBV2 to TRBJ2-5; 8 nucleotides line up with TRBD2. CDR3 size: 16 residues. V was pared by 5 bases and J by 1 base, with 9 bases of the junction left unmatched. Germline CDR1 SNHLY, CDR2 FYNNEI. CDR3 in amino acids: CASSSFRTSTQETQYF. CDR3 nucleotide sequence: TGTGCCAGCAGTTCTTTTAGGACTAGCACCCAAGAGACCCAGTACTTC.

The genes are TRBV27 and TRBJ2-7; 7 nucleotides line up with TRBD2. V lost 3 bases to trimming and J lost 5 bases; unmatched junction nucleotides: 4. CDR1 and CDR2 from the germline V gene are MNHEY and SMNVEV (reference sequence). This CDR3 is built from 13 residues. The CDR3 DNA reads as TGTGCCAGCAGTTTGGGAGGGGTCCACGAGCAGTACTTC. Protein sequence: CASSLGGVHEQYF.

The V and J genes are TRBV29-1 and TRBJ2-2; 9 positions agree with TRBD1. The germline V gene has CDR1 SQVTM and CDR2 ANQGSEA. V was pared by 6 bases and J by 6 bases, with 2 bases of the junction left unmatched. The CDR3 consists of 12 residues. The CDR3 protein is CSVWTGAGELFF. The CDR3 nucleotides read TGCAGCGTATGGACAGGGGCCGGGGAGCTGTTTTTT.

V and J are TRBV2 and TRBJ1-2; D gene unclear. The germline gives CDR1 SNHLY, CDR2 FYNNEI. Trimming left V 10 bases short and J 8 bases short, with 23 bases between. The CDR3 length is 14 residues. The CDR3 protein is CAISTRGFNGGYTF. CDR3 DNA sequence: TGTGCCATCTCGACGCGGGGTTTCAACGGGGGCTACACCTTC.

The J gene is TRBJ1-5, the V gene TRBV12-3 or TRBV12-4; D is ambiguous. V was pared by 3 bases and J by 6 bases, with 9 bases between. The CDR3 extends over 13 amino acids. CDR3 sequence reads: CASSLVAGQPQHF. CDR3 nucleotides: TGTGCCAGCAGTTTGGTAGCAGGTCAGCCCCAGCATTTT.

The chain is built from TRBV10-3 and TRBJ2-3; 8 nucleotides align to TRBD2. V lost 4 bases, J lost 4 bases, and 10 bases stayed unmatched. The CDR3 runs to 16 residues. Germline V gene data show CDR1 as ENHRY and CDR2 as SYGVKD. The CDR3 is CAISGSGGERPDTQYF. The CDR3 coding sequence is TGTGCCATCAGTGGGTCGGGGGGGGAGAGGCCAGATACGCAGTATTTT.

The V gene is TRBV6-1, the J gene TRBJ2-5, with 10 bases identical to TRBD2. The CDR3 contains 14 residues. Per the germline V gene, CDR1 is MNHNS and CDR2 is SASEGT. V shed 8 bases and J 5 bases; nucleotides not matched to a gene: 8. This CDR3 reads CASCLAGGGETQYF. The CDR3 region has the DNA TGTGCCAGCTGTTTAGCGGGGGGCGGGGAGACCCAGTACTTC.

V gene TRBV6-5 combines with J gene TRBJ2-1; 8 bases map to TRBD2. V was pared by 0 bases and J by 0 bases, with 10 bases of the junction left unmatched. CDR1 and CDR2 from the germline V gene are MNHEY and SVGAGI. This CDR3 contains 19 residues. DNA for the CDR3: TGTGCCAGCAGTTACTCGCGGTTGGAGCGGGAGAGCTCCTACAATGAGCAGTTCTTC. Protein product: CASSYSRLERESSYNEQFF.

The V call is TRBV9, the J call TRBJ2-3; the D gene is possibly TRBD2 (6 bases). The V and J ends lost 4 bases and 0 bases respectively, with 12 bases between them. The CDR3 runs 15 residues. Germline V gene data show CDR1 as SGDLS and CDR2 as YYNGEE. The CDR3 DNA is TGTGCCAGCAGCATGGGCGGGACCAGCACAGATACGCAGTATTTT. Translation gives CASSMGGTSTDTQYF.

This clonotype was observed a single time. The rearrangement uses TRBV6-5 and TRBJ1-2; 7 bases fit TRBD1. J was trimmed by 0 bases and V by 2 bases; bases with no gene match: 9. CDR1 MNHEY and CDR2 SVGAGI come from the germline V gene. The CDR3 length is 17 residues. This chain's CDR3 is CASSYALDRATNYGYTF. CDR3 bases: TGTGCCAGCAGTTACGCCCTCGACAGGGCAACTAACTATGGCTACACCTTC.

The rearrangement uses TRBV4-2 and TRBJ2-1; the match to TRBD2 covers 10 bases. Germline loops: CDR1 LGHNA, CDR2 YNFKEQ. The CDR3 is made up of 14 amino acids. V shed 1 base and J 9 bases; nucleotides not matched to a gene: 3. The CDR3 spells CASSQGVAGGEQFF. CDR3 DNA sequence: TGTGCCAGCAGCCAAGGGGTAGCGGGAGGTGAGCAGTTCTTC.

The chain recombines TRBV28 with TRBJ2-2; 10 bases line up with TRBD2. The CDR3 extends over 16 amino acids. V dropped 2 bases and J dropped 8; count of bases not matched to a gene: 8. Germline-derived CDR1 and CDR2 are MDHEN and SYDVKM. The CDR3 DNA reads TGTGCCAGCAGTTTACAACTAGCGGGAATGGATGGGGAGCTGTTTTTT. Amino acids: CASSLQLAGMDGELFF.

This chain's CDR3 is CASRGKTGTLGQPQHF. DNA for the CDR3: TGTGCCAGCAGGGGGAAGACAGGGACTCTAGGTCAGCCCCAGCATTTT. The J gene is TRBJ1-5, the V gene TRBV2; 7 bases are shared with TRBD1. This CDR3 is built from 16 residues. Germline V gives CDR1 SNHLY, CDR2 FYNNEI. J gave up 6 bases and V 6 bases, and 14 bases lay outside the gene matches.

The V and J genes are TRBV6-5 and TRBJ2-1; D uncertain. This CDR3 has 13 residues. The V end lost 2 bases, the J end lost 4 bases, and 6 bases lay between the germline ends. CDR1 and CDR2 from the germline V gene are MNHEY and SVGAGI. In nucleotides, the CDR3 is TGTGCCAGCAGTTACAATCAATACAATGAGCAGTTCTTC. Its protein product is CASSYNQYNEQFF.

Details on this clonotype: Its ends do not fully match the called genes, so a read error is possible. The genes are TRBV12-3 or TRBV12-4 and TRBJ1-5; D unclear. The CDR3 loop spans 15 amino acids. The CDR3 loop is CASCLNPGTNQPQHF. The CDR3 DNA sequence: TGTGCCAGCTGTTTAAATCCGGGCACCAACCAGCCCCAGCATTTT.

This clonotype was seen a single time. The rearrangement uses TRBV11-2 and TRBJ1-1; no reliable D call. Trimming pared 10 bases from V and 7 bases from J, leaving 13 bases between. This CDR3 is 11 amino acids long. Germline V CDR1 and CDR2: SGHAT, FQNNGV. CDR3 residues: CATSESGEAFF. CDR3 sequence (DNA): TGTGCCACCTCCGAGTCGGGTGAAGCTTTCTTT.

V is TRBV10-3 and J is TRBJ1-5; D ambiguous. The germline V and J ends were trimmed by 2 bases and 6 bases, with 14 bases remaining between them. The CDR3 runs 15 residues. Per germline, CDR1 ENHRY and CDR2 SYGVKD. CDR3 nucleotide sequence: TGTGCCATCAGTGAGAGTGATATGGGTCTTCAGCCCCAGCATTTT. Translation gives CAISESDMGLQPQHF.

Worth noting for this clonotype: The CDR3 end shows no conserved phenylalanine or tryptophan, and so a read error is likely. The chain has TRBV27 and TRBJ1-5; D call uncertain. This CDR3 is 13 amino acids long. Per germline, CDR1 MNHEY and CDR2 SMNVEV (reference sequence). V gave up 2 bases and J gave up 2 bases, with 4 bases separating them. This CDR3 is CASSLVGNQPQHS. In DNA, the CDR3 is TGTGCCAGCAGTTTAGTGGGCAATCAGCCCCAGCATTCT.

This chain uses TRBV5-1 with TRBJ1-4, with D possibly TRBD1 on 5 matching bases. Deletions cut 0 bases from V and 8 bases from J, with 17 bases between. The CDR3 is made up of 16 amino acids. CDR1 and CDR2 from the germline V gene are SGHRS and YFSETQ. The CDR3 DNA reads as TGCGCCAGCAGCTTGGGTTTGAGGGGCTCTCAGGAAAAACTGTTTTTT. Translation gives CASSLGLRGSQEKLFF. Using reference TRBV5-1 and TRBJ1-4 for the parts outside the CDR3, the full variable domain is KAGVTQTPRYLIKTRGQQVTLSCSPISGHRSVSWYQQTPGQGLQFLFEYFSETQRNKGNFPGRFSGRQFSNSRSEMNVSTLELGDSALYLCASSLGLRGSQEKLFFGSGTQLSVL.